This T cell receptor (beta chain) was documented in a study of control samples from healthy donors and cancer patients. Measured with immunoSEQ multiplex PCR; TCRdb has only the in-frame clones, and not every one. The table has 150,000 to 200,000 clones, roughly 91% seen once; the top ten hold roughly 1.6%. The V gene's germline CDR1 is LGHDT and CDR2 YNNKEL (reference sequence). Losses at the gene ends were 4 bases for V and 0 bases for J; bases not matched to a gene: 10. CDR3 length: 18 amino acids. This clone has only one observation. The sample comprised blood. The V and J genes are TRBV3-1 (or the pseudogene TRBV3-2) and TRBJ2-1; TRBD2 matches at 9 bases. This TCR was recovered from a woman in her twenties or thirties in good health. CDR3 nucleotides: TGTGCCAGCAGCCCAGGGGGGACTAGCCCTAGCTCCTACAATGAGCAGTTCTTC. Its protein product is CASSPGGTSPSSYNEQFF.